This T cell receptor (beta chain) was captured by sequencing in a study of T cell responses to AZD1222 COVID-19 vaccine. Study-level results: Repertoire sampling happened only post peak T cell response. Baseline serostatus was positive in only 5 to 7 AZD1222 recipients. Spike-specific TCR breadth and depth rose after two AZD1222 doses. It should be noted that donors were predominantly white British and more often female, and clonal diversity was possibly underestimated.

Germline CDR1 is SGHNT and CDR2 is YYREEE (reference sequence). V was cut by 4 bases and J by 5 bases, with 15 bases left in between. This CDR3 is 14 amino acids long. This table comes from immunoSEQ multiplex PCR, and its TCRdb copy is limited to in-frame clones, with some not included. The sample records 95,000 or so clones, 91% being singletons. To note about this clone: The antigen is undetermined.

The source of this sequence is an adult who received the AZD1222 COVID-19 vaccine. This chain joins TRBV5-4 and TRBJ1-2; weak D call: TRBD1 (5 bases). Source: peripheral blood, taken 28 days after the second AZD1222 dose. CDR3: CASSVGRARYGYTF. The CDR3 DNA follows: TGTGCCAGCAGCGTAGGCAGGGCTCGGTATGGCTACACCTTC.